Included here is one TCR beta chain sequence, with context. The antigen is not known. The authors ran a second PCR of roughly 6 to 12 cycles using a sample-barcoded 5' primer and a J-beta primer mix. Every cDNA molecule bore a tag from a template-switch adaptor containing 12 random nucleotides. Each CDR3 protein is one row after TCRdb ran MiXCR on the 5' RACE reads. Here the sample spans approximately 810,000 distinct CDR3 sequences, less than 35% being singletons. Per germline, CDR1 MNHEY and CDR2 SVGEGT. CDR3 size: 14 residues. This entry is derived from a study of blood T cells in healthy people across ages. Study-wide context: About one barcoded beta molecule per two T cells was captured by template switching. Overall study findings and caveats: Getting older went along with TCR beta diversity per million T cells dropping roughly linearly.

J is TRBJ1-5 and V is TRBV6-2 or TRBV6-3; D is ambiguous. TRBJ2-3 matches the DNA end more closely, so the J call is doubtful. Material for sequencing was blood. The TCR comes from a woman aged 80 or older in good health. The DNA for the CDR3 is TGTGCCAGCAGTCACCTACAGCTGAGTCAGCCCCAGTATTTT. It codes for CASSHLQLSQPQYF.